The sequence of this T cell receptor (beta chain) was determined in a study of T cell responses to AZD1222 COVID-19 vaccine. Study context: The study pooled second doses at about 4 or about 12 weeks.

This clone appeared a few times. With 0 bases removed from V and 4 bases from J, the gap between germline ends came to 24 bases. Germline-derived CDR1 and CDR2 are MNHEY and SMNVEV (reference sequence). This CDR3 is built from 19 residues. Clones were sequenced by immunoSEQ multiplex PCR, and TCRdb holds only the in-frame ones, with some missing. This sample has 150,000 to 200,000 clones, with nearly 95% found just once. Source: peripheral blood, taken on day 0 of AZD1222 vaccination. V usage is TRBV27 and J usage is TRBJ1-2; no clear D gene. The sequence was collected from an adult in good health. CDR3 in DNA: TGTGCCAGCAGTTTATCGACGGGCCTTCGGATGAGTAAAGGCTATGGCTACACCTTC. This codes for CASSLSTGLRMSKGYGYTF.